This T cell receptor beta chain was profiled in a study of CD8 T cells in ankylosing spondylitis. Each CDR3 protein gets one entry after TCRdb re-called the 5' RACE reads with MiXCR. The sample lists about 210,000 distinct CDR3 sequences, roughly 8.2% occurring once. There are a few counts of this clonotype. CDR1 is SGHAT and CDR2 is FQNNGV in the germline V gene. V gave up 3 bases and J gave up 3 bases; unmatched junction bases: 7. CDR3 length equals 16 residues. The chain joins TRBV11-2 to TRBJ2-2, with 7 bases that match TRBD1. Sequenced input: blood, either unsorted or a sorted T cell fraction (not recorded which). The TCR originated in a female donor with ankylosing spondylitis or in good health (not recorded which). CDR3 in amino acids: CASSFDRAVDTGELFF. The CDR3, as DNA: TGTGCCAGCAGCTTCGACAGGGCAGTGGACACCGGGGAGCTGTTTTTT.